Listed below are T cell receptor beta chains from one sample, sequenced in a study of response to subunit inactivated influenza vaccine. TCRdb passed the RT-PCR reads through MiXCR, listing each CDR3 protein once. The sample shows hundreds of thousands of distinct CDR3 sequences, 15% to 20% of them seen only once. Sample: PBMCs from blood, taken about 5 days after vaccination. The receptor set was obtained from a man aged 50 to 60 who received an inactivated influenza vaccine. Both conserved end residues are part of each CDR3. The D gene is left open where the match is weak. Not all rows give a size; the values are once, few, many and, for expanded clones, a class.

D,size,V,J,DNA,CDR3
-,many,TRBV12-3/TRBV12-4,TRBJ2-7,TGTGCCAGCAGTTCGTCCTTTCATACAGTGGTACAGTACTTC,CASSSSFHTVVQYF
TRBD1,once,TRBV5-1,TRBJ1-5,TGCGCCAGCAGCCTCACGGGACAGGTCAATCAGCCCCAGCATTTT,CASSLTGQVNQPQHF
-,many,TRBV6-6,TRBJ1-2,TGTGCCAGCGCCTCCGGGACTTACTATGGCTACACCTTC,CASASGTYYGYTF
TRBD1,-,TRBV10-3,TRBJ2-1,TGTGCCATCAGTGAGTCAGGGGGACAGGGATCGGGTGAGCAGTTCTTC,CAISESGGQGSGEQFF
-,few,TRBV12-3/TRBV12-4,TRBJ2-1,TGTGCCAGCGGTGTCGTCTGGGTTGAGCAGGTCTTC,CASGVVWVEQVF
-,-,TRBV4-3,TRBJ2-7,TGCGCCAGCAGCCAAGGCCGGGACTTCTCCTACGAGCAGTACTTC,CASSQGRDFSYEQYF
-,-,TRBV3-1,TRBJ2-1,TGTGCCAGCAGCCAAGTAGAGGGGGTACTGTTCTTC,CASSQVEGVLFF
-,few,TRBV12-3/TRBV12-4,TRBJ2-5,TGTGCCAGCACCACCAAAAGGAGCCAAGAGACCCAGTACTTC,CASTTKRSQETQYF
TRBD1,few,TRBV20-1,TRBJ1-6,TGCAGTGCTAGAGATCACAGGACAGGGGACTCACCCCTCCACTTT,CSARDHRTGDSPLHF
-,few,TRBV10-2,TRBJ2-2,TGCGCCAGCAGTGAGTCAGGAGGAACCCTTAACACCGGGGAGCTGTTTTTT,CASSESGGTLNTGELFF
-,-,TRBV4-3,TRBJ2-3,TGCGCCAGCAGTCACGGGGCACCCACAGATACGCAGTATTTT,CASSHGAPTDTQYF
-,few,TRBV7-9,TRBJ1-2,TGTGCCAGCAGCGGACCCGGGACATTTAACTATGGCTACACCTTC,CASSGPGTFNYGYTF
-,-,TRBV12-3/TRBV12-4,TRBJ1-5,TGTGCCAGCAGGCCAGCCGGACAGCCCCAGCATTTT,CASRPAGQPQHF
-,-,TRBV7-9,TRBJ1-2,TGTGCCAGCAGCCCCTGGTCCAGCGGCTATGGCTACACCTTC,CASSPWSSGYGYTF
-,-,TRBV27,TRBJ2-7,TGTGCCAGCAGTCCCTCCGGCGGGCTAACCTACGAGCAGTACTTC,CASSPSGGLTYEQYF
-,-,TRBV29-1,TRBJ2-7,TGCAGCGTTGAGTACAATTCCTACGAGCAGTACTTC,CSVEYNSYEQYF
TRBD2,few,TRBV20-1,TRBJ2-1,TGCAGTGCTAGAGAAGCGGGGGGCCCGCAGTTCTTC,CSAREAGGPQFF
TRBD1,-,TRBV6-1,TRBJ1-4,TGTGCCAGCAGTGGGGACAGTAGGAATGAAAAACTGTTTTTT,CASSGDSRNEKLFF
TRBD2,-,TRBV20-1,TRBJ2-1,TGCAGTGCAATGGCGCGGTTAGCGGGGCACTACAATGAGCAGTTCTTC,CSAMARLAGHYNEQFF
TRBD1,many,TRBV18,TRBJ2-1,TGTGCCAGCTCACCAACTTCCCCAGGGGGCCTAAGTCGGAATGAGCAGTTCTTC,CASSPTSPGGLSRNEQFF
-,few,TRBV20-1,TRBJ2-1,TGCAGTGCTGGGGGCCGGGTAGGGCAGTTCTTC,CSAGGRVGQFF
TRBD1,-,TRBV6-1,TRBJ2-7,TGTGCCAGCAGTGAAGCGGGTTGGGACAGTTCCTACGAGCAGTACTTC,CASSEAGWDSSYEQYF
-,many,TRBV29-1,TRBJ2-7,TGCAGCGTTGAAGTCGGGGACACCTACGAGCAGTACTTC,CSVEVGDTYEQYF
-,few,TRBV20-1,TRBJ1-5,TGCAGTGCTAGGGTGGGGTATTATAGCAATCAGCCCCAGCATTTT,CSARVGYYSNQPQHF
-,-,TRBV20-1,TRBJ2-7,TGCAGTGCTAGTGGGCGGGGCGAGCAGTACTTC,CSASGRGEQYF
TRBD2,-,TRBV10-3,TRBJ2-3,TGTGCCATCAGTGACCCCCCAGGACTAGCGGGGGGCGCCACAGATACGCAGTATTTT,CAISDPPGLAGGATDTQYF
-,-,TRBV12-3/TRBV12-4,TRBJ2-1,TGTGCCAGCAGCGGGAACGTAGCAGCTCGTATCAATGAGCAGTTCTTC,CASSGNVAARINEQFF
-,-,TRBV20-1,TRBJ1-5,TGCAGTGCTAGAGGGCTGGATTTGAGCAATCAGCCCCAGCATTTT,CSARGLDLSNQPQHF
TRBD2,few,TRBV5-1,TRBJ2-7,TGCGCCAGCAGCCCGACGGTAGTAGCGGGAGGGCCGACCGACGAGCAGTACTTC,CASSPTVVAGGPTDEQYF
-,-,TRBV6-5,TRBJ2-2,TGTGCCAGCAGTTACAAGGGGATCCCCGGGGAGCTGTTTTTT,CASSYKGIPGELFF
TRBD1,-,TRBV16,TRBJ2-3,TGTGCCAGCAGCCAGTTCTCCGGACAGGGGGCAGATACGCAGTATTTT,CASSQFSGQGADTQYF
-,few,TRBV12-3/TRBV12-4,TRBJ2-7,TGTGCCAGCAGTCGCCTATACTACGAGCAGTACTTC,CASSRLYYEQYF
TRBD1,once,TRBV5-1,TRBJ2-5,TGCGCCAGCAGCTGGGGACAGGGGGCTGGAGAGACCCAGTACTTC,CASSWGQGAGETQYF
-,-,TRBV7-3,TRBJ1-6,TGTGCCAGCAGCCTCACCCCACAGGGTCTGAATTCACCCCTCCACTTT,CASSLTPQGLNSPLHF
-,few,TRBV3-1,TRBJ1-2,TGTGCCAGCAGCCAATCCAGGGCCGACTATGGCTACACCTTC,CASSQSRADYGYTF
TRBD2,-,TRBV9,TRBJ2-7,TGTGCCAGCAGCGTTGGACTAGCGGAGCTCTACGAGCAGTACTTC,CASSVGLAELYEQYF
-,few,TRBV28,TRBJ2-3,TGTGCCAGCAGTCAATTAACAGATACGCAGTATTTT,CASSQLTDTQYF
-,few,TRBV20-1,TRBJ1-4,TGCAGTGCTAGAGTCCGGGGCGCAACTAATGAAAAACTGTTTTTT,CSARVRGATNEKLFF
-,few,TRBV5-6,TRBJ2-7,TGTGCCAGCAGCTTAGGTGAGTTGGTCCGCGTCGGCGACGAGCAGTACTTC,CASSLGELVRVGDEQYF
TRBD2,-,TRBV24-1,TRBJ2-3,TGTGCCACCAGTGTCCTCGGGGGGAACACAGATACGCAGTATTTT,CATSVLGGNTDTQYF
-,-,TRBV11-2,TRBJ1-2,TGTGCCAGCAGTAACGGACCCCAACGGTACACCTTC,CASSNGPQRYTF
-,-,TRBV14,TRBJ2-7,TGTGCCAGCAGCCAAGATAGGTACTACGAGCAGTACTTC,CASSQDRYYEQYF
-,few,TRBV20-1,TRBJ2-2,TGCAGTGCTCCGCCCCCCCAGGGATTCAACACCGGGGAGCTGTTTTTT,CSAPPPQGFNTGELFF
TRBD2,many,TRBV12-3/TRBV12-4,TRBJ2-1,TGTGCCAGCAGTTCGAAGTCGGGACTAGGGGTTTGGGATGAGCAGTTCTTC,CASSSKSGLGVWDEQFF
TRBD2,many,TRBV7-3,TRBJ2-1,TGTGCCAGCAGCTCGACTAGCGGGAGCGGCAATGAGCAGTTCTTC,CASSSTSGSGNEQFF